This T cell receptor beta chain was sequenced in a study of beta chain features in type 1 diabetes. Study-level findings and limits: Shorter TCRB CDR3s, moderately but significantly so, marked every one of the four CD4+ subsets in Type 1 diabetes patients. Cells expressing TCR highly could be over-represented by cDNA sequencing.

Markers CD45RO/CCR7/CD25/CD127/CD95/CD27 served to sort CD4+ naive, central memory, regulatory and stem cell-like memory cells. The study reverse transcribed the entire isolated RNA, so it sequenced expressed TCRB transcripts. TCRdb's copy holds only in-frame clones and misses some; the assay was immunoSEQ multiplex PCR. Of roughly 300,000 clones in the sample, roughly 9% were seen once. There are a few counts of this clone. What it recognizes is unknown. The CDR3 is 14 amino acids. Germline values: CDR1 LNHDA, CDR2 SQIVND (reference sequence). V was clipped by 5 bases and J by 6 bases, with 17 bases between them.

The specimen was central memory CD4+ T cells from blood. The TCR originated in a man in his thirties or forties with type 1 diabetes. The rearrangement uses TRBV19 and TRBJ2-7; D unclear. CDR3 bases: TGTGCCAGTAGTTCTAGGGCAGTCGTGGGCGAGCAGTACTTC. The encoded protein is CASSSRAVVGEQYF. Complete variable domain (other parts from reference TRBV19 and TRBJ2-7): DGGITQSPKYLFRKEGQNVTLSCEQNLNHDAMYWYRQDPGQGLRLIYYSQIVNDFQKGDIAEGYSVSREKKESFPLTVTSAQKNPTAFYLCASSSRAVVGEQYFGPGTRLTVT.